This TCR beta chain was documented in a study of T cell changes during pregnancy in multiple sclerosis. The repertoire was sequenced with immunoSEQ multiplex PCR; TCRdb's copy has only in-frame clones and lacks some. The data contain about 40,000 clones, about 90% of them singletons. Trimming cost V 8 bases and J 3 bases, with 14 bases left between them. The CDR3 sequence is 14 residues long. From germline, CDR1 is SGHNT and CDR2 YENEEA. Here the sequenced sample was CD4+ T cells from peripheral blood mononuclear cells, taken in the third trimester of pregnancy. The source is a female donor in good health, enrolled as a control in a pregnancy study. V is TRBV11-3 and J is TRBJ1-5; D may be TRBD1 (5 bases). The CDR3 DNA sequence: TGTGCCAGCTCATCCGACAGTCTCAATCAGCCCCAGCATTTT. Translating it yields CASSSDSLNQPQHF.